The TCR beta chain described here comes from a study of T cells in women clearing cervical HPV infection. General observations from the study: It is unknown whether associations predate infection; no effector/memory or HPV-specific sorting.

Of note for this clone: Antigen: not known. From the germline J gene comes the end of the CDR3, since the read stops 3 residues before it.

The V segment lost 5 bases and the J segment 0 bases; nucleotides outside the gene matches: 6. The CDR3 extends over 17 amino acids. CDR1 SGHVS and CDR2 FQNEAQ come from the germline V gene. TCRdb's table, derived via immunoSEQ multiplex PCR, lists solely in-frame clones and lacks some. The listing contains about 30,000 clones. The V call is TRBV7-8, the J call TRBJ1-6; 8 nucleotides match TRBD1. This TCR was recovered from a woman aged 18-70 years with a cervical HPV16 infection that either progressed to CIN3+ or cleared (not recorded which). The sequenced sample was blood buffy coat. The DNA read from the CDR3 is TGTGCCAGCAGCGCAACAGGGGGGAGCTCCTATAATTCACCC. Translating it yields CASSATGGSSYNSP. In full, the CDR3 reads CASSATGGSSYNSPLHF.